This TCR beta chain was captured by sequencing in a study of T cell responses to AZD1222 COVID-19 vaccine. Measured with immunoSEQ multiplex PCR; TCRdb has only the in-frame clones, and not every one. The table has under 150,000 clones, approximately 85% seen once. General study points: Researchers took repertoire samples only after the peak T cell response had come. There were vaccine-associated CD4 TCRs across spike, dominant at 160-218 and 743-854. Seropositive at baseline were only a handful of AZD1222 recipients. The sample set comprised mostly white British donors with more females, and clonal diversity was possibly underestimated.

As for this clone: Its antigen is unidentified.

Germline V lookup: CDR1 MNHEY, CDR2 SVGEGT. The CDR3 extends over 19 amino acids. V gave up 2 bases and J gave up 8 bases; unmatched junction bases: 21. This chain joins TRBV6-2 or TRBV6-3 and TRBJ1-2; TRBD1 agrees at 9 bases. The sequencing used peripheral blood, collected on day 0 of MenACWY control vaccination. The TCR originated in an adult in good health. CDR3 amino acids: CASSYEGARDRVFLSGYTF. CDR3 DNA: TGTGCCAGCAGTTACGAGGGTGCGCGGGACAGGGTCTTTTTGTCCGGCTACACCTTC.